This T cell receptor (beta chain) emerged from a study of cytomegalovirus exposure and HLA in healthy donors. Overall study results and limits: Later on, an analysis found that several of the most significant clusters appeared to be linked to common viral pathogens, which included parvovirus B19.

In germline, CDR1 is SEHNR, CDR2 FQNEAQ (reference sequence). J gave up 0 bases and V 7 bases, and 14 bases lay outside the gene matches. The CDR3 sequence is 18 residues long. In the PCR, 60 Vbeta and 13 Jbeta primers were used. Method: immunoSEQ multiplex PCR; TCRdb's copy keeps in-frame clones and lacks some. Here the sample spans tens of thousands of clones, around 80% being singletons. As for this clone: Its specificity is not known.

The material sequenced was PBMCs. This chain links TRBV7-9 with TRBJ2-7; 11 bases are shared with TRBD1. This sequence originates from a male donor in good health and CMV-seropositive. CDR3 sequence (DNA): TGTGCCAGCAACGGGGGGACAGGGGGTCTTGGAAGCTCCTACGAGCAGTACTTC. This codes for CASNGGTGGLGSSYEQYF.